The 30 T cell receptor beta chains reported below all come from one sample, sequenced in a study of cytomegalovirus exposure and HLA in healthy donors. Sequenced by immunoSEQ multiplex PCR; TCRdb stores in-frame clones only, minus some. The sample yields over 200,000 clones, roughly 83% seen once. Sequencing was performed on PBMCs. All receptors come from a woman between 18 and 30 years old in good health and CMV-seronegative.

The chain carries TRBV6-5 and TRBJ2-7; the D gene is possibly TRBD2 (5 bases). CDR1 is MNHEY, CDR2 SVGAGI, per germline. The CDR3 runs to 14 residues. Between the trimmed V and J ends, which lost 2 bases and 2 bases, there was a span of 10 bases. CDR3 coding DNA: TGTGCCAGCAGTTACGAGGGAATGCCCTACGAGCAGTACTTC. Its translation is CASSYEGMPYEQYF.

This clone was observed once. This chain links TRBV7-2 with TRBJ1-2; 7 positions agree with TRBD1. V trimming: 4 bases; J trimming: 1 base; junction bases outside the gene matches: 6. The CDR3 spans 15 residues. Germline CDR1 and CDR2: SGHTA and FQGNSA. Here the CDR3 reads CASSSGQPFNYGYTF. In nucleotides, the CDR3 is TGTGCCAGCAGCTCGGGACAGCCGTTTAACTATGGCTACACCTTC.

This clone was observed a single time. The chain uses TRBV9 and TRBJ1-2; D remains unclear. The germline CDR1 and CDR2 sequences are SGDLS and YYNGEE. CDR3 length equals 14 residues. V lost 0 bases, J lost 2 bases, and 8 bases lay in between. As DNA, the CDR3 is TGTGCCAGCAGCGTAGGCATATCCAACTATGGCTACACCTTC. Amino acids: CASSVGISNYGYTF.

The rearrangement joins TRBV18 to TRBJ2-7, with 7 positions matching TRBD2. Germline trimming cut 5 bases from V and 4 bases from J; bases unmatched to any gene: 2. This CDR3 region has 12 residues. Germline values: CDR1 KGHSH, CDR2 LQKENI. The CDR3: CASSREGYEQYF. The CDR3 DNA reads TGTGCCAGCTCAAGGGAGGGGTACGAGCAGTACTTC.

This rearrangement joins TRBV4-1 to TRBJ1-6; possible D gene TRBD1, 5 bases. CDR3 size: 16 residues. Germline CDR1 reads MGHRA; CDR2 reads YSYEKL. V was shortened by 5 bases and J by 7 bases, with 18 bases between the two germline ends. The DNA of the CDR3 is TGCGCCAGCAGCTGGGAACCGGGACGGGCCAATTCACCCCTCCACTTT. Amino acids: CASSWEPGRANSPLHF.

This chain uses TRBV6-1 with TRBJ1-2; a weak D match, TRBD1 (5 bases). From germline, CDR1 is MNHNS and CDR2 SASEGT. Between the trimmed V and J ends, which lost 2 bases and 2 bases, there was a span of 15 bases. This CDR3 has 16 amino acids. The CDR3 DNA follows: TGTGCCAGCAGTGAAAGGGGCCTGGGGGGAAACTATGGCTACACCTTC. As protein: CASSERGLGGNYGYTF.

The chain employs TRBV11-2 and TRBJ1-1; D not certain. The CDR3 contains 10 residues. Per germline, CDR1 SGHAT and CDR2 FQNNGV. The V and J ends lost 4 bases and 7 bases respectively, with 4 bases between them. The CDR3 nucleotides read TGTGCCAGCAGCTCCGGTGAAGCTTTCTTT. Residues: CASSSGEAFF.

Turning to this clone: The same CDR3 arises from other DNA sequences in this sample as well. The gene calls are TRBV29-1 and TRBJ2-7, with no clear D. V gave up 4 bases and J gave up 0 bases, with 7 bases separating them. Germline CDR1 is SQVTM and CDR2 is ANQGSEA. CDR3 size: 12 residues. The CDR3 is CSVATASYEQYF. The CDR3, as DNA: TGCAGCGTTGCAACTGCCTCCTACGAGCAGTACTTC.

This chain connects TRBV6-6 to TRBJ2-7; TRBD1 matches 11 bases. The CDR3 spans 16 residues. J gave up 5 bases and V 1 base, and 7 bases lay outside the gene matches. The germline gives CDR1 MNHNY, CDR2 SVGAGI (reference sequence). CDR3 nucleotides: TGTGCCAGCAGTTACTTCAGGACAGGGGGCAGGGACGAGCAGTACTTC. Its translation: CASSYFRTGGRDEQYF.

This clone came up many times. The chain combines TRBV2 with TRBJ2-7, with a tentative D call TRBD1 (6 bases). The germline CDR1 and CDR2 sequences are SNHLY and FYNNEI. The CDR3 runs 20 residues. V lost 9 bases, J lost 0 bases, and 33 bases lay in between. CDR3 sequence: CASQARFGERRGRSSYEQYF. DNA of the CDR3: TGTGCCAGTCAAGCTCGGTTCGGAGAACGCAGGGGAAGAAGCTCCTACGAGCAGTACTTC. Complete variable domain (other parts from reference TRBV2 and TRBJ2-7): EPEVTQTPSHQVTQMGQEVILRCVPISNHLYFYWYRQILGQKVEFLVSFYNNEISEKSEIFDDQFSVERPDGSNFTLKIRSTKLEDSAMYFCASQARFGERRGRSSYEQYFGPGTRLTVT.

V usage is TRBV5-4 and J usage is TRBJ2-7, with TRBD1 matching 8 bases. From germline, CDR1 is SGHNT and CDR2 YYREEE (reference sequence). The J segment lost 2 bases and the V segment lost 4 bases, leaving 11 bases of the junction unmatched. This CDR3 is 16 amino acids long. In DNA form, the CDR3 reads TGTGCCAGCAGCCTGGGGGGAACGGGACAGGCCTACGAGCAGTACTTC. Translation gives CASSLGGTGQAYEQYF.

The chain combines TRBV7-6 with TRBJ2-1; 9 bases are a match to TRBD2. The germline CDR1 and CDR2 sequences are SGHVS and FNYEAQ. This CDR3 has 17 amino acids. Unmatched junction bases numbered 13, after V lost 7 bases and J lost 3 bases. DNA for the CDR3: TGTGCCAGCACGATCATGGGGGGACTAGCAAACTACAATGAGCAGTTCTTC. The encoded protein is CASTIMGGLANYNEQFF.

CDR3 sequence reads: CASSRDQTYEQYF. DNA for the CDR3: TGTGCCAGCAGTCGGGACCAAACCTACGAGCAGTACTTC. This sequence joins TRBV6-5 and TRBJ2-7; D may match TRBD1 or TRBD2 (5 bases each). The V and J ends lost 5 bases and 2 bases respectively, with 10 bases between them. There are 13 residues in the CDR3. Germline V CDR1 and CDR2: MNHEY, SVGAGI.

The chain carries TRBV2 and TRBJ1-2; 10 bases agree with TRBD1. The CDR3 sequence is 13 residues long. CDR1 is SNHLY and CDR2 is FYNNEI in the germline V gene. V shed 10 bases, J shed 6 bases, and the junction held 8 bases outside the gene matches. For the CDR3, the DNA is TGTGCCACTGGACCGGGACAGGGGAATGGCTACACCTTC. Its translation is CATGPGQGNGYTF.

The V gene is TRBV30, the J gene TRBJ1-6; unclear D gene. Germline values: CDR1 GTSNPN, CDR2 SVGIG (reference sequence). The CDR3 length is 14 residues. Trimming pared 1 base from V and 9 bases from J, leaving 13 bases between. This CDR3 is CAWSGVTVSSPLHF. The CDR3 DNA is TGTGCCTGGAGTGGGGTAACAGTTAGTTCACCCCTCCACTTT.

This chain joins TRBV5-4 and TRBJ2-3; the match to TRBD1 covers 9 bases. V trimming: 4 bases; J trimming: 4 bases; junction bases outside the gene matches: 10. The CDR3 has 16 residues. CDR1 and CDR2 (germline): SGHNT, YYREEE (reference sequence). The chain's CDR3 is CASSPRTGEDPDTQYF. Here the CDR3 DNA reads TGTGCCAGCAGCCCGCGGACAGGGGAGGACCCAGATACGCAGTATTTT.

The chain employs TRBV29-1 and TRBJ1-1; D may be TRBD1 (6 bases). Germline V gene sequence: CDR1 SQVTM, CDR2 ANQGSEA. There are 10 residues in the CDR3. CDR3 protein: CTLGGSEAFF. The CDR3 DNA reads as TGCACCTTAGGGGGGTCTGAAGCTTTCTTT. The full variable domain, in which reference TRBV29-1 and TRBJ1-1 provide the parts outside the CDR3, is SAVISQKPSRDICQRGTSLTIQCQVDSQVTMMFWYRQQPGQSLTLIATANQGSEATYESGFVIDKFPISRPNLTFSTLTVSNMSPEDSSIYLCTLGGSEAFFGQGTRLTVV.

This clone appeared once. The CDR3 coding sequence is TGTGCCAGCAGCTTAGGACCGGGCAATGAGCAGTTCTTC. The encoded protein is CASSLGPGNEQFF. The chain combines TRBV11-3 with TRBJ2-1; no reliable D call. The V gene lost 1 base and the J gene lost 6 bases, with 7 bases spanning the gap. Germline V gene lookup returns CDR1 SGHNT and CDR2 YENEEA. This CDR3 contains 13 residues.

The chain carries TRBV5-1 and TRBJ1-5; no firm D call. The germline gives CDR1 SGHRS, CDR2 YFSETQ. The CDR3 totals 15 residues. The V end was cut by 4 bases, the J end by 2 bases, with 13 bases between. CDR3 nucleotides: TGCGCCAGCAGCCCCCTAGGAAGGGGCAATCAGCCCCAGCATTTT. It is translated as CASSPLGRGNQPQHF.

For this clone: Germline is not matched at one junction end, which may reflect a read error. The rearrangement uses TRBV15 and TRBJ1-3; D uncertain. CDR3 length equals 14 residues. CDR1 is LNHNV and CDR2 is YYDKDF in the germline V gene (reference sequence). The CDR3 DNA sequence: TGTGCCACCAGAAGAGCAGCCTCTGGAAACACCATATATTTT. Translation: CATRRAASGNTIYF.

The V call is TRBV27, the J call TRBJ2-1, with D tentatively TRBD1 or TRBD2 (6 bases each). The CDR3 consists of 15 residues. V was pared by 3 bases and J by 4 bases, with 13 bases between. CDR1 is MNHEY and CDR2 is SMNVEV in the germline V gene (reference sequence). The CDR3 reads CASSFVGGMYNEQFF. In nucleotides, the CDR3 is TGTGCCAGCAGTTTTGTGGGGGGCATGTACAATGAGCAGTTCTTC.

The chain is built from TRBV11-2 and TRBJ1-2; no firm D call. V was cut by 0 bases and J by 13 bases, with 9 bases left in between. In germline, CDR1 is SGHAT, CDR2 FQNNGV. The CDR3 has 11 residues. In DNA form, the CDR3 reads TGTGCCAGCAGCTTAGATCCCGGGGTCACCTTC. Protein: CASSLDPGVTF.

The chain employs TRBV13 and TRBJ2-7; TRBD2 aligns across 9 bases. J lost 3 bases, V lost 5 bases, and 5 bases had no gene match. The germline CDR1 and CDR2 sequences are PRHDT and FYEKMQ (reference sequence). This CDR3 region has 14 residues. CDR3 sequence (DNA): TGTGCCAGCAGCAAGAGCGGGGGGATCTACGAGCAGTACTTC. Translated: CASSKSGGIYEQYF.

The chain couples TRBV2 to TRBJ2-4; the D is unclear. Per the germline V gene, CDR1 is SNHLY and CDR2 is FYNNEI. This CDR3 has 13 residues. Trimming left V 4 bases short and J 2 bases short, with 6 bases between. Written as DNA, the CDR3 is TGTGCCAGCAGTGTTGAGACCAAAAACATTCAGTACTTC. This gives the protein CASSVETKNIQYF.

The chain employs TRBV5-1 and TRBJ1-2; 7 positions agree with TRBD1. Germline V gene lookup returns CDR1 SGHRS and CDR2 YFSETQ. With V trimmed by 4 bases and J by 3 bases, 9 bases remained unmatched. There are 15 residues in the CDR3. CDR3 sequence: CASSTGTAPDYGYTF. The CDR3 nucleotides are TGCGCCAGCAGCACCGGGACAGCCCCGGACTATGGCTACACCTTC. The complete variable domain, with remaining parts taken from reference TRBV5-1 and TRBJ1-2, reads KAGVTQTPRYLIKTRGQQVTLSCSPISGHRSVSWYQQTPGQGLQFLFEYFSETQRNKGNFPGRFSGRQFSNSRSEMNVSTLELGDSALYLCASSTGTAPDYGYTFGSGTRLTVV.

This chain joins TRBV19 and TRBJ2-2, with D possibly TRBD1 on 6 matching bases. With 7 bases removed from V and 2 bases from J, the gap between germline ends came to 14 bases. The germline CDR1 and CDR2 sequences are LNHDA and SQIVND (reference sequence). The CDR3 has 15 amino acids. CDR3 amino acids: CASNRAGTNTGELFF. CDR3 bases: TGTGCCAGTAATCGGGCAGGGACAAACACCGGGGAGCTGTTTTTT.

The chain recombines TRBV7-8 with TRBJ1-1, with D perhaps matching TRBD1 (5 bases). V was trimmed by 0 bases and J by 0 bases, leaving 8 bases between them. This CDR3 spans 15 amino acids. Germline V CDR1 and CDR2: SGHVS, FQNEAQ. CDR3 residues: CASSLAGTVNTEAFF. The CDR3 nucleotides read TGTGCCAGCAGCTTAGCCGGGACGGTGAACACTGAAGCTTTCTTT.

DNA of the CDR3: TGTGCCATCAGCCCCCGGGACAAATCCTACGAGCAGTACTTC. The encoded protein is CAISPRDKSYEQYF. The chain couples TRBV10-3 to TRBJ2-7, with a weak D call TRBD1 (6 bases). This CDR3 comprises 14 residues. The V end was cut by 6 bases, the J end by 1 base, with 13 bases between. CDR1 ENHRY and CDR2 SYGVKD come from the germline V gene.

The chain couples TRBV9 to TRBJ2-2; maybe TRBD1 (6 bases). The length of the CDR3 is 16 residues. Trimming removed 3 bases at V and 1 base at J, with 13 bases between. Germline V gene lookup returns CDR1 SGDLS and CDR2 YYNGEE. CDR3 sequence (DNA): TGTGCCAGCAGCGATGCCGGGACACAGAACACCGGGGAGCTGTTTTTT. This translates into CASSDAGTQNTGELFF.

The chain is built from TRBV6-5 and TRBJ2-1; weak D call: TRBD2 (5 bases). The CDR3 extends over 15 amino acids. V was shortened by 4 bases and J by 8 bases, with 18 bases between the two germline ends. The germline CDR1 and CDR2 sequences are MNHEY and SVGAGI. For the CDR3, the DNA is TGTGCCAGCAGTTCCCCGGGAAGGGCTAGGGATGAGCAGTTCTTC. This gives the protein CASSSPGRARDEQFF.